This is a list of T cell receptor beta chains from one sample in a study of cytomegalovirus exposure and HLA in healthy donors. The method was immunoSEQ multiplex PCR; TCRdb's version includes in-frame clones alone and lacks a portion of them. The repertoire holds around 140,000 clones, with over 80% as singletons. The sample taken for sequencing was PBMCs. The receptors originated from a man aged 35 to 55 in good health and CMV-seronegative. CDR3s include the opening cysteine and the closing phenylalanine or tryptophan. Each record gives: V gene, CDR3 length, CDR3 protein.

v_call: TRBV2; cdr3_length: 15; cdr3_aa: CASSGFDRASGAQHF
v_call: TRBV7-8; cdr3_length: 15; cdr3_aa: CASSLGTGLAYEQYF
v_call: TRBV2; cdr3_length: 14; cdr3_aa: CASSDRGREAEAFF
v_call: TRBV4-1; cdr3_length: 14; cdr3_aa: CASSQVTGTDTQYF
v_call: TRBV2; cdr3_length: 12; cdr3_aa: CASSWDYYEQYF
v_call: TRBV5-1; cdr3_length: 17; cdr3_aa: CASSRTSGGAQPYEQYF
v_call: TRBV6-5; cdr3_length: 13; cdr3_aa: CASTKVATDTQYF
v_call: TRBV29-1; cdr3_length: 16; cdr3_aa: CSVALSGGGLNQPQHF
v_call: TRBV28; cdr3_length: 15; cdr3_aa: CASSLTSTGNTEAFF
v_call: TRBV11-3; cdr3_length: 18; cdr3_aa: CASSLDGSGSPSSVEQFF
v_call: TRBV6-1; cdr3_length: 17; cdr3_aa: CASSAISGTGGNQPQHF
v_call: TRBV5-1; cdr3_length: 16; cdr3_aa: CASSLGGLAGSYEQYF
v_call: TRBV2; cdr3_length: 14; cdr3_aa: CASLAGGGTDTQYF
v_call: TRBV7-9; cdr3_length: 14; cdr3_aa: CASTPGIGVTEAFF
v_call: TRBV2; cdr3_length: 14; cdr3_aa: CASSEEPRGTEAFF
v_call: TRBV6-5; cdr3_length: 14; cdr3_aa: CASSYSFDSNEQFF
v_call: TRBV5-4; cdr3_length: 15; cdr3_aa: CASSLEGRQGFGYTF
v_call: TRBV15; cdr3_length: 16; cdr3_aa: CATSTGGQGGNQPQHF
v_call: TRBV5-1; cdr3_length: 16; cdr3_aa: CASSLSGSGRTGELFF
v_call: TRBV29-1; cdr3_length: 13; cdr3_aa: CSVGPSGPETQYF
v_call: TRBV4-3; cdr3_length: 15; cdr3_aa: CASSQETRSHYEQYF
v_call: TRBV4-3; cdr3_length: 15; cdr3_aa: CASSQAGGTGNTIYF
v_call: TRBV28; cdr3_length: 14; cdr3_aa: CASRPQGYSFEQYF
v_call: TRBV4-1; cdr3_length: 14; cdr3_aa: CASSQDYGGYEQYF
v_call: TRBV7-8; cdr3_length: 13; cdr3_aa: CASSWDRTDTQYF
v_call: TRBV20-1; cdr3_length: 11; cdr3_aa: CSAPQGIEQYF
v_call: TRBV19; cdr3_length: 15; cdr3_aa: CASSIAVTMYTEAFF
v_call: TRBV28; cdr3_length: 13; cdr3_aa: CASSGGMRQPQHF
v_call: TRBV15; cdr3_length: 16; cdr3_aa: CATSREAPGTGAEQYF
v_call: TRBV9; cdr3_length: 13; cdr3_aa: CASSVVTATEAFF
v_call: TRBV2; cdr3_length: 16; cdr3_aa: CASSRDGDGGTDTQYF
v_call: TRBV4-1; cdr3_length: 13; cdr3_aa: CASSQVRSGGYTF
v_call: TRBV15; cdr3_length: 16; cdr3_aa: CATSRIAGGQQETQYF
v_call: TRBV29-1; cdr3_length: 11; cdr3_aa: CSAGTTYEQYF
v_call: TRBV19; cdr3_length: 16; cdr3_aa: CASSPGLAASTDTQYF
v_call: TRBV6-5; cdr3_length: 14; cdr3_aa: CASSYSGQGYGYTF
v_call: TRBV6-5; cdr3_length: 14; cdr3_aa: CASSYSVSMETQYF
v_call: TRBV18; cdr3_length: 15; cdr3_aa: CASSPLAGEDNEQFF
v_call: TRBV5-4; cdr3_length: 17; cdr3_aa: CASSTRLAGGLNNEQFF
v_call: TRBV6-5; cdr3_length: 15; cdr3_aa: CASSYSSLARGEQFF
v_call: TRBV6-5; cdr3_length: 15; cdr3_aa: CASRLNRGHNSPLHF
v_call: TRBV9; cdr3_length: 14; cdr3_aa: CASSVGGAPDTQYF
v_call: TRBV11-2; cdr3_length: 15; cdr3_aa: CASSLSSPLYYERYF
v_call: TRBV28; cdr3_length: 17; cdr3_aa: CASKIPGQGKGNTEAFF
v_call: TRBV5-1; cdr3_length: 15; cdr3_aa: CASPPPRQGNYEQYF
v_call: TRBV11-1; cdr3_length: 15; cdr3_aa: CASSRTLAVTDTQYF
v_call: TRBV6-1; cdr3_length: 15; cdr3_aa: CASSELQGGTGELFF
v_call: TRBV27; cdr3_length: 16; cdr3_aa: CASSLLSGRSTGELFF
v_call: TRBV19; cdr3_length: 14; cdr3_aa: CASSIVADTDTQYF
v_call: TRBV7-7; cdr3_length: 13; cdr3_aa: CASSLGTTYEQYF
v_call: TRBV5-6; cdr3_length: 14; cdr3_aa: CASSLPGKAYGYTF
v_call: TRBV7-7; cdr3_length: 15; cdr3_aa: CASSCQGQGAHEQFF
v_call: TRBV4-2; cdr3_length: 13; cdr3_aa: CASSQDRGEKLFF